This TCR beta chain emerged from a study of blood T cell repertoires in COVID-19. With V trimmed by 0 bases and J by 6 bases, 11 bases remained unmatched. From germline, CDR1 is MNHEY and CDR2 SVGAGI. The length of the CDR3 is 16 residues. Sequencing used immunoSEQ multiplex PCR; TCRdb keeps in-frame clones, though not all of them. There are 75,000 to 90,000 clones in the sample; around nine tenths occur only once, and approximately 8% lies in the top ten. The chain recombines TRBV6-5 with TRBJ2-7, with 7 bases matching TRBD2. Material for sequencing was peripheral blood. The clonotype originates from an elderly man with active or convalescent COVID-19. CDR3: CASSYSMSGLGGEQYV. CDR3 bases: TGTGCCAGCAGTTACTCGATGTCAGGACTAGGAGGCGAGCAGTACGTC.